These 13 T cell receptor beta chains originate from one sample sequenced in a study of blood T cell repertoires in COVID-19. Sequencing used immunoSEQ multiplex PCR; TCRdb keeps in-frame clones, though not all of them. The repertoire holds about 250,000 clones, with around nine tenths as singletons. The sequenced sample was peripheral blood. Every receptor here comes from a man in his thirties or forties with COVID-19, enrolled during active disease.

This clone was counted once. This chain uses TRBV10-3 with TRBJ2-1; possibly TRBD2 for D (6 bases). V was cut by 0 bases and J by 4 bases, with 13 bases left in between. The CDR3 extends over 16 amino acids. Looked up from germline, CDR1 is ENHRY and CDR2 is SYGVKD. The CDR3 loop reads CAISESQRVSYNEQFF. CDR3 DNA sequence: TGTGCCATCAGTGAGTCGCAGCGGGTCTCATACAATGAGCAGTTCTTC.

In this sample, this clone turned up once. This chain connects TRBV9 to TRBJ1-1; the D gene is possibly TRBD1 (6 bases). The CDR3 has 14 amino acids. Trimming shortened V by 4 bases and J by 1 base, and 11 bases separated the two germline ends. Germline V gene data show CDR1 as SGDLS and CDR2 as YYNGEE. The DNA for the CDR3 is TGTGCCAGCAGCACCCAGACAGGGAACACTGAAGCTTTCTTT. Translation: CASSTQTGNTEAFF.

V usage is TRBV5-4 and J usage is TRBJ2-2, with D perhaps matching TRBD2 (6 bases). This CDR3 has 16 residues. The V gene's germline CDR1 is SGHNT and CDR2 YYREEE (reference sequence). Trimming took off 0 bases at V and 6 bases at J, with 15 bases between the two ends. CDR3: CASSLGVRERAGELFF. In DNA, the CDR3 is TGTGCCAGCAGCTTGGGCGTCCGGGAGCGGGCCGGGGAGCTGTTTTTT.

The rearrangement uses TRBV10-2 and TRBJ2-7; tentatively, D is TRBD1 (5 bases). The germline CDR1 and CDR2 sequences are WSHSY and SAAADI. The length of the CDR3 is 15 residues. Trimming pared 4 bases from V and 3 bases from J, leaving 16 bases between. DNA for the CDR3: TGCGCCAGCAGTGCAGGTGGGCAGGGTCTCTACGAGCAGTACTTC. This encodes CASSAGGQGLYEQYF.

The V and J genes are TRBV6-6 and TRBJ1-1; TRBD1 matches 7 bases. This CDR3 spans 11 amino acids. Per germline, CDR1 MNHNY and CDR2 SVGAGI (reference sequence). J was trimmed by 11 bases and V by 1 base; bases with no gene match: 1. The DNA for the CDR3 is TGTGCCAGCAGTTACTTACAGGGGGCTTTCTTT. Residues: CASSYLQGAFF.

This chain links TRBV7-9 with TRBJ1-2, with TRBD1 matching 9 bases. V lost 5 bases, J lost 4 bases, and 11 bases stayed unmatched. The germline CDR1 and CDR2 sequences are SEHNR and FQNEAQ (reference sequence). The CDR3 totals 16 residues. The CDR3 sequence is CASSPRRDRAPYGYTF. CDR3 bases: TGTGCCAGCAGCCCGAGGAGGGACAGGGCCCCCTATGGCTACACCTTC.

The genes are TRBV7-9 and TRBJ1-2; D not certain. Germline assignment: CDR1 SEHNR and CDR2 FQNEAQ (reference sequence). Trimming removed 2 bases from V and 7 bases from J, with 8 bases in between. The CDR3 has 12 amino acids. CDR3 coding DNA: TGTGCCAGCAGCTTAACTCTCGGTGGCTACACCTTC. Its translation: CASSLTLGGYTF.

The chain couples TRBV2 to TRBJ1-1; D may be TRBD1 (6 bases). Germline assignment: CDR1 SNHLY and CDR2 FYNNEI. The CDR3 has 14 residues. The V end was cut by 4 bases, the J end by 8 bases, with 17 bases between. The DNA of the CDR3 is TGTGCCAGCAGTGTACAGGGATTCAGTACCGAAGCTTTCTTT. Amino acids: CASSVQGFSTEAFF.

V usage is TRBV10-2 and J usage is TRBJ2-3; 10 positions agree with TRBD2. In germline, CDR1 is WSHSY, CDR2 SAAADI. Germline trimming cut 6 bases from V and 5 bases from J; bases unmatched to any gene: 11. This CDR3 has 16 amino acids. CDR3 coding DNA: TGCGCCAGCAGAGATTCTAGCGGGGGTAGGGGAGATACGCAGTATTTT. It is translated as CASRDSSGGRGDTQYF.

V and J are TRBV7-9 and TRBJ2-2; D is unresolved. The CDR3 is made up of 14 amino acids. The germline V and J ends were trimmed by 5 bases and 1 base, with 8 bases remaining between them. Looked up from germline, CDR1 is SEHNR and CDR2 is FQNEAQ (reference sequence). The CDR3 loop reads CASSAYMNTGELFF. CDR3 DNA sequence: TGTGCCAGCAGCGCCTATATGAACACCGGGGAGCTGTTTTTT.

About this clone itself: Other DNA sequences of this sample code for an identical CDR3. The chain uses TRBV6-5 and TRBJ1-1; D not resolved. Germline V CDR1 and CDR2: MNHEY, SVGAGI. This CDR3 has 12 residues. Trimming pared 6 bases from V and 1 base from J, leaving 6 bases between. The CDR3 DNA sequence: TGTGCCAGCAGAACACCGAACACTGAAGCTTTCTTT. It specifies CASRTPNTEAFF.

The CDR3, as DNA: TGTGCCAGCAGCGTAGGACAGGGTGACGAGCAGTACTTC. This codes for CASSVGQGDEQYF. The chain employs TRBV9 and TRBJ2-7; 7 nucleotides agree with TRBD1. Looked up from germline, CDR1 is SGDLS and CDR2 is YYNGEE. V was clipped by 0 bases and J by 5 bases; unmatched bases: 2. The CDR3 extends over 13 amino acids.

This clone was detected only once. The V call is TRBV18, the J call TRBJ1-6; no clear D. The ends were cut back, 4 bases at V and 0 bases at J, with 7 bases in the middle. This CDR3 contains 15 residues. Germline CDR1 reads KGHSH; CDR2 reads LQKENI. CDR3 loop: CASSLKRSYNSPLHF. The CDR3, as DNA: TGTGCCAGCTCACTCAAGCGCTCCTATAATTCACCCCTCCACTTT.